This TCR beta chain was sequenced during a study of blood T cell repertoires in COVID-19. Study information: The United States, Italy and Spain supplied acute and convalescent COVID-19 samples. Sources were T cells, B-cell-depleted T cells, or PBMCs; the material itself was cDNA or gDNA.

The trim removed 4 bases at V and 2 bases at J, leaving 7 bases unmatched. The CDR3 covers 16 residues. Germline V gene sequence: CDR1 SGDLS, CDR2 YYNGEE. Authors' methods: The authors estimated nucleated cell counts from reference gene primer amplification. Assay: immunoSEQ multiplex PCR; the TCRdb copy retains only in-frame clones and omits some. The D gene and trimming were derived from the DNA, and the V and J assignments and clone size from that table. The table shows 140,000 to 150,000 clones, with roughly 90% occurring only once. Sequencing input: peripheral blood. The receptor was derived from a man in his fifties or sixties with active or convalescent COVID-19. The chain combines TRBV9 with TRBJ2-1; TRBD1 matches at 9 bases. The CDR3 bases are TGTGCCAGCAGCCAAAGAGGGGACAGGGCCTACAATGAGCAGTTCTTC. Translated, it gives CASSQRGDRAYNEQFF.